The rows below give T cell receptor beta chains drawn from one sample of a study of OX40 agonist ivuxolimab in advanced cancers. Data came from immunoSEQ multiplex PCR; TCRdb stores just in-frame clones and leaves some out. The data contain 65,000 to 100,000 clones, approximately 94% of them singletons. Here the sequenced sample was CD4+ or CD8+ T cells sorted from blood, taken in a trial of the OX40 agonist ivuxolimab. These receptors all stem from an adult with an advanced solid tumor such as melanoma, head and neck, liver or kidney cancer. Both conserved end residues are part of each CDR3. The size entry is marked missing in some rows and otherwise reads once, few, many or a size class.

size	V	CDR3
.	TRBV9	CASSPPPTGLYNSPLHF
.	TRBV4-3	CASSQDLAEPSYEQYF
.	TRBV13	CASSLGGGKRYF
.	TRBV6-4	CASSPGTSGGTDTQYF
.	TRBV7-9	CASSSPTRRSDEQYF
.	TRBV19	CASSPASPDYEQYF
.	TRBV27	CASSLRLGQGTQPQHF
.	TRBV19	CASSIMDRDDYSNQPQHF
.	TRBV6-5	CASSLGQNNEQFF
.	TRBV28	CASSSGMQETQYF
.	TRBV29-1	CSVYRGFGTDTQYF
.	TRBV6-4	CASSDSGTANTGELFF
.	TRBV27	CASSFLLGAANSPLHF
.	TRBV7-9	CASSLGQGLNTEAFF
medium-sized	TRBV7-9	CASSFSTDVSGNTIYF
.	TRBV4-3	CASSQEAGDRGKYEQYF
.	TRBV13	CASGYRSTYEQYF
.	TRBV10-3	CAIRDTGNQPQHF
.	TRBV19	CASSIDRMNTEAFF
.	TRBV19	CASSIDLGTQETQYF
.	TRBV5-4	CASSPGLAGGPGSYNEQFF
.	TRBV7-9	CASSLGPGLNTEAFF
.	TRBV7-3	CASSLRDRDFSGANVLTF
.	TRBV7-7	CASSSMPAGQGRETQYF
.	TRBV11-2	CASSPVIPGGVEQFF
.	TRBV7-9	CASSFGTDTQYF
.	TRBV5-6	CASSLVSDEQYF
.	TRBV7-2	CASGTGTSVYNEQFF
.	TRBV7-9	CASTQIYNEQFF
.	TRBV9	CASSVGGTGAYEQYF
.	TRBV2	CATFGHTNTEAFF
few	TRBV4-1	CASSLGPWDDDSPLHF
.	TRBV7-3	CASSLGLAGGNEQFF
.	TRBV5-5	CASSLQGLQYF
.	TRBV19	CASSWEDSSYEQYF
.	TRBV19	CASSASSIAGILGEQFF
.	TRBV11-3	CASSLDYLWDTQYF
once	TRBV7-6	CASSSGLVGDTQYF
.	TRBV4-3	CASSQTTDRATDTQYF
once	TRBV7-9	CASSSGVDTDTQYF
.	TRBV2	CASSEAGRVDTQYF